These 27 T cell receptor beta chains share one sample of origin, sequenced in a study of CD8+ T cells in alopecia areata. Treatment given: oral pan-JAK inhibitor, 5-10 mg twice daily. Extracted from the samples, RNA was reverse transcribed into cDNA to serve as the sequencing template. Profiling relied on immunoSEQ multiplex PCR, and the TCRdb table lists in-frame clones only, not all of them. The profile shows some 200,000 clones, approximately 47% of them singletons. The material was CD4+ T cells sorted from blood, obtained at roughly week 36, from a patient treated with tofacitinib. Source of these receptors: a human donor with alopecia areata.

CDR3 sequence (DNA): TGCAGCGTTGATAAGGGGGCATCCCTATACAATGAGCAGTTCTTC. It yields the protein CSVDKGASLYNEQFF. This chain joins TRBV29-1 and TRBJ2-1, with 7 bases identical to TRBD1. Germline V gene data show CDR1 as SQVTM and CDR2 as ANQGSEA. The CDR3 length is 15 residues. Trimming cost V 3 bases and J 4 bases; bases outside gene matches: 9.

The rearrangement joins TRBV9 to TRBJ1-2, with 11 bases identical to TRBD1. CDR3 length: 15 residues. Germline trimming cut 3 bases from V and 4 bases from J; bases unmatched to any gene: 5. Germline CDR1 is SGDLS and CDR2 is YYNGEE. CDR3 region: CASSAGQGASYGYTF. As DNA, the CDR3 is TGTGCCAGCAGCGCCGGACAGGGGGCAAGCTATGGCTACACCTTC.

In this sample, this clone turned up a few times. The J gene is TRBJ2-1, the V gene TRBV5-1; TRBD2 matches 7 bases. In germline, CDR1 is SGHRS, CDR2 YFSETQ. CDR3 length: 16 amino acids. The J segment lost 6 bases and the V segment lost 4 bases, leaving 13 bases of the junction unmatched. CDR3 sequence (DNA): TGCGCCAGCAGCAGTTCGGGCGGGAGTAGGTCCAATGAGCAGTTCTTC. Translating gives CASSSSGGSRSNEQFF. Supplemented by reference TRBV5-1 and TRBJ2-1, the full variable domain reads KAGVTQTPRYLIKTRGQQVTLSCSPISGHRSVSWYQQTPGQGLQFLFEYFSETQRNKGNFPGRFSGRQFSNSRSEMNVSTLELGDSALYLCASSSSGGSRSNEQFFGPGTRLTVL.

The V gene is TRBV9, the J gene TRBJ2-5; TRBD2 matches at 7 bases. Trimming removed 4 bases from V and 4 bases from J; junction bases left unmatched: 16. The CDR3 has 17 residues. Looked up from germline, CDR1 is SGDLS and CDR2 is YYNGEE. The CDR3 is CASSSGVAGDPVETQYF. The CDR3 DNA follows: TGTGCCAGCAGCTCTGGGGTCGCGGGGGACCCAGTAGAGACCCAGTACTTC.

This rearrangement joins TRBV19 to TRBJ2-1, with TRBD2 matching 8 bases. This CDR3 has 15 residues. J lost 7 bases, V lost 3 bases, and 8 bases had no gene match. The germline V gene encodes CDR1 LNHDA and CDR2 SQIVND (reference sequence). CDR3 DNA sequence: TGTGCCAGTAGTATGGGGGGACTAGTGAGGAATGAGCAGTTCTTC. It is translated as CASSMGGLVRNEQFF.

The V call is TRBV6-6, the J call TRBJ2-3; the D gene is possibly TRBD1 (7 bases). There are 15 residues in the CDR3. V was pared by 0 bases and J by 3 bases, with 10 bases between. Germline V gene lookup returns CDR1 MNHNY and CDR2 SVGAGI (reference sequence). The CDR3 DNA is TGTGCCAGCAGTTACTCACAGGGGAGGACAGATACGCAGTATTTT. Protein product: CASSYSQGRTDTQYF.

For this clone: This sample includes further DNA sequences coding for the same CDR3. The rearrangement uses TRBV11-2 and TRBJ1-1; D ambiguous. CDR3 length: 13 residues. Germline V CDR1 and CDR2: SGHAT, FQNNGV. The V gene lost 4 bases and the J gene lost 1 base, with 7 bases spanning the gap. The CDR3 reads CASSSGRNTEAFF. Here the CDR3 DNA reads TGTGCCAGCAGCTCCGGTCGGAACACTGAAGCTTTCTTT.

This chain connects TRBV15 to TRBJ2-7, with 8 positions matching TRBD2. Looked up from germline, CDR1 is LNHNV and CDR2 is YYDKDF (reference sequence). Trimming cost V 5 bases and J 4 bases; bases outside gene matches: 13. The CDR3 has 16 amino acids. This CDR3 is CATSERTSSISYEQYF. The CDR3 DNA reads as TGTGCCACCAGCGAAAGGACTAGCTCCATTAGTTACGAGCAGTACTTC.

As concerns this clone: Other DNA sequences from this sample encode an identical CDR3 as well. The V call is TRBV6-5, the J call TRBJ2-5; D is perhaps TRBD2 (5 bases). Germline CDR1 and CDR2: MNHEY and SVGAGI. Trimming removed 0 bases at V and 5 bases at J, with 7 bases between. The CDR3 is made up of 13 amino acids. CDR3 in amino acids: CASSYSRGETQYF. CDR3 DNA: TGTGCCAGCAGTTACTCGAGAGGGGAGACCCAGTACTTC.

As concerns this clone: This likely came from a read error, as a far larger clone is one base away. Other DNA sequences from this sample encode an identical CDR3 as well. This chain uses TRBV5-1 with TRBJ1-2, with D possibly being TRBD1 (5 bases). Germline V gene data show CDR1 as SGHRS and CDR2 as YFSETQ. V was cut by 0 bases and J by 7 bases, with 19 bases left in between. The CDR3 contains 16 residues. The CDR3 coding sequence is TGCGCCAGCAGCTTGGTGGAGTCAGGGATTTATGCTGGCTACACCTTC. It specifies CASSLVESGIYAGYTF.

This clone was counted only a few times. The J gene is TRBJ1-1, the V gene TRBV29-1; the D is unclear. Germline V gene sequence: CDR1 SQVTM, CDR2 ANQGSEA. The CDR3 contains 14 residues. Trimming left V 5 bases short and J 1 base short, with 14 bases between. Here the CDR3 reads CSVLLGPKNTEAFF. CDR3 sequence (DNA): TGCAGCGTTCTCTTAGGACCGAAGAACACTGAAGCTTTCTTT.

The V and J genes are TRBV7-9 and TRBJ1-4; D is unresolved. Germline V gene lookup returns CDR1 SEHNR and CDR2 FQNEAQ (reference sequence). The CDR3 has 16 residues. Trimming shortened V by 1 base and J by 7 bases, and 16 bases separated the two germline ends. CDR3 sequence: CASSLEASTRAEKLFF. The CDR3 bases are TGTGCCAGCAGCTTAGAAGCCTCCACGCGGGCTGAAAAACTGTTTTTT. The entire variable domain, with the rest obtained from reference TRBV7-9 and TRBJ1-4, is as follows: DTGVSQNPRHKITKRGQNVTFRCDPISEHNRLYWYRQTLGQGPEFLTYFQNEAQLEKSRLLSDRFSAERPKGSFSTLEIQRTEQGDSAMYLCASSLEASTRAEKLFFGSGTQLSVL.

The chain recombines TRBV4-1 with TRBJ2-7; the match to TRBD2 covers 8 bases. The CDR3 has 17 residues. The junction had 11 bases not matched to a gene; V was cut back by 1 base and J by 3 bases. The V gene's germline CDR1 is MGHRA and CDR2 YSYEKL. CDR3 DNA sequence: TGCGCCAGCAGCCAAGGGCCCAGCGGGAGATGGAGCTACGAGCAGTACTTC. It encodes CASSQGPSGRWSYEQYF.

V is TRBV25-1 and J is TRBJ2-7; 8 bases agree with TRBD1. This CDR3 is built from 14 residues. Per the germline V gene, CDR1 is MGHDK and CDR2 is SYGVNS. V lost 5 bases, J lost 0 bases, and 3 bases stayed unmatched. CDR3 nucleotides: TGTGCCAGCAGTAAGGGGACAGGCTCCTACGAGCAGTACTTC. Its protein is CASSKGTGSYEQYF.

The rearrangement uses TRBV4-1 and TRBJ2-5, with no clear D. Germline V gene lookup returns CDR1 MGHRA and CDR2 YSYEKL. CDR3 size: 13 residues. Trimming cost V 4 bases and J 1 base, with 7 bases left between them. Here the CDR3 reads CASSPGFQETQYF. The CDR3 DNA reads TGCGCCAGCAGCCCGGGCTTCCAAGAGACCCAGTACTTC.

This clone turned up a few times. The chain uses TRBV7-9 and TRBJ2-4; possibly TRBD1 or TRBD2 for D (6 bases each). The CDR3 has 14 residues. V was clipped by 5 bases and J by 7 bases, with 15 bases between them. Germline V gene sequence: CDR1 SEHNR, CDR2 FQNEAQ (reference sequence). CDR3: CASSPPGAGNIQYF. As DNA, the CDR3 is TGTGCCAGCAGCCCCCCGGGGGCGGGGAACATTCAGTACTTC.

This clone showed up just a few times. The chain uses TRBV29-1 and TRBJ2-5; TRBD2 aligns across 9 bases. This CDR3 comprises 13 residues. CDR1 is SQVTM and CDR2 is ANQGSEA in the germline V gene. With V trimmed by 5 bases and J by 2 bases, 3 bases remained unmatched. CDR3 region: CSVNLAGQETQYF. The CDR3 DNA reads as TGCAGCGTTAACCTAGCGGGACAAGAGACCCAGTACTTC.

The rearrangement links TRBV7-3 to TRBJ2-2; D remains ambiguous. V was trimmed by 5 bases and J by 5 bases, leaving 12 bases between them. The CDR3 has 14 amino acids. Germline-derived CDR1 and CDR2 are SGHTA and FQGTGA. CDR3 coding DNA: TGTGCCAGCAGCCACCAAACTGGTACCGGGGAGCTGTTTTTT. This encodes CASSHQTGTGELFF. The full variable domain, in which reference TRBV7-3 and TRBJ2-2 provide the parts outside the CDR3, is GAGVSQTPSNKVTEKGKYVELRCDPISGHTALYWYRQSLGQGPEFLIYFQGTGAADDSGLPNDRFFAVRPEGSVSTLKIQRTERGDSAVYLCASSHQTGTGELFFGEGSRLTVL.

This rearrangement joins TRBV5-4 to TRBJ2-5; D possibly uses TRBD1 or TRBD2 (5 bases each). CDR1 is SGHNT and CDR2 is YYREEE in the germline V gene (reference sequence). The CDR3 runs 15 residues. V was pared by 4 bases and J by 6 bases, with 19 bases between. The CDR3, as DNA: TGTGCCAGCAGCCATACCGGGACCCAAGGAAAGACCCAGTACTTC. Its protein is CASSHTGTQGKTQYF.

The V gene is TRBV2, the J gene TRBJ2-1, with 7 bases aligning to TRBD2. Germline-derived CDR1 and CDR2 are SNHLY and FYNNEI. Trimming cost V 5 bases and J 7 bases; bases outside gene matches: 5. The CDR3 has 13 amino acids. The CDR3 sequence: CASSFGLVNEQFF. CDR3 in DNA: TGTGCCAGCAGTTTCGGACTAGTTAATGAGCAGTTCTTC. The full variable domain, its missing parts supplied by reference TRBV2 and TRBJ2-1, is EPEVTQTPSHQVTQMGQEVILRCVPISNHLYFYWYRQILGQKVEFLVSFYNNEISEKSEIFDDQFSVERPDGSNFTLKIRSTKLEDSAMYFCASSFGLVNEQFFGPGTRLTVL.

This clone was seen just once. The CDR3 DNA reads as TGTGCCTGGAGTTCTCCCCTACAGGGTGTTTACGAGCAGTACTTC. Its protein product is CAWSSPLQGVYEQYF. The chain has TRBV30 and TRBJ2-7; possibly TRBD1 for D (6 bases). V was pared by 2 bases and J by 4 bases, with 18 bases between. There are 15 residues in the CDR3. Germline CDR1 is GTSNPN and CDR2 is SVGIG (reference sequence).

The rearrangement uses TRBV27 and TRBJ2-1; 7 nucleotides line up with TRBD2. Germline lookup yields CDR1 MNHEY and CDR2 SMNVEV (reference sequence). The trim removed 5 bases at V and 5 bases at J, leaving 12 bases unmatched. This CDR3 is built from 16 residues. The CDR3 region is CASSPWGGGLHNEQFF. CDR3 nucleotide sequence: TGTGCCAGCAGTCCTTGGGGGGGAGGCCTACACAATGAGCAGTTCTTC.

This clone came up a few times. The chain employs TRBV29-1 and TRBJ2-5; the match to TRBD2 covers 8 bases. Germline-derived CDR1 and CDR2 are SQVTM and ANQGSEA. V gave up 5 bases and J gave up 5 bases; unmatched junction bases: 10. The CDR3 is 14 residues long. CDR3 sequence (DNA): TGCAGCGTTTCAGTGACTAGCGCCTCGGAGACCCAGTACTTC. This translates into CSVSVTSASETQYF.

The chain is built from TRBV7-8 and TRBJ1-5; no clear D gene. The CDR3 has 13 amino acids. V shed 1 base and J shed 6 bases, with 7 bases lying between them. Germline CDR1 and CDR2: SGHVS and FQNEAQ. The CDR3 DNA is TGTGCCAGCAGCTTAGGAACGGGTCAGCCCCAGCATTTT. This sequence encodes CASSLGTGQPQHF.

This clone has a single count. The chain couples TRBV5-1 to TRBJ2-5; D may correspond to TRBD1 or TRBD2 (6 bases each). The J call is uncertain, as TRBJ2-7 better fits the DNA end. CDR3 length: 14 amino acids. Germline V gives CDR1 SGHRS, CDR2 YFSETQ. The CDR3, as DNA: TGCGCCAGCAGCGGAGGGGGAGCGGTCTACGAGCAGTACTTC. This encodes CASSGGGAVYEQYF.

This sequence joins TRBV6-5 and TRBJ2-3; the match to TRBD2 covers 10 bases. The germline gives CDR1 MNHEY, CDR2 SVGAGI. The CDR3 covers 14 residues. V gave up 8 bases and J gave up 5 bases; unmatched junction bases: 7. The CDR3 bases are TGTGCCAGCTGCCCTAGCGGGAGTTTAGATACGCAGTATTTT. It specifies CASCPSGSLDTQYF.

Concerning this clone: The same CDR3 can be traced to other DNA sequences in this sample. This chain uses TRBV29-1 with TRBJ2-5; TRBD2 matches at 7 bases. J was trimmed by 2 bases and V by 5 bases; bases with no gene match: 5. The CDR3 sequence is 13 residues long. Looked up from germline, CDR1 is SQVTM and CDR2 is ANQGSEA. This CDR3 reads CSVRDYRQETQYF. Here the CDR3 DNA reads TGCAGCGTTCGGGACTATCGTCAAGAGACCCAGTACTTC.